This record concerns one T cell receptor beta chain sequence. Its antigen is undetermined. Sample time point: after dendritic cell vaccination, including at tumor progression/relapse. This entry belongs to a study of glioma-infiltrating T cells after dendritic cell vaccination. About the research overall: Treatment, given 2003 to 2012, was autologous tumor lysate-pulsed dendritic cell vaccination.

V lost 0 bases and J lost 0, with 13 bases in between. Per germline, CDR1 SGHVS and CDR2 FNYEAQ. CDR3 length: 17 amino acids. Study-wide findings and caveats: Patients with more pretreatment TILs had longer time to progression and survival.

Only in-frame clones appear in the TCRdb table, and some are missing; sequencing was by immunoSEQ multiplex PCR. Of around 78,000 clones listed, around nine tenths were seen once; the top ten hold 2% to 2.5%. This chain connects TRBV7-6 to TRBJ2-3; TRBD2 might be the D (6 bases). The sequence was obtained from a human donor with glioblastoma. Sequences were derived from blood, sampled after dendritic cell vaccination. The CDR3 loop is CASSLAGGPPSTDTQYF. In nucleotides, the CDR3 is TGTGCCAGCAGCTTAGCGGGGGGACCTCCTAGCACAGATACGCAGTATTTT.